A selection of T cell receptor beta chains follows, all from one sample in a study of cytomegalovirus exposure and HLA in healthy donors. Sequenced by immunoSEQ multiplex PCR; TCRdb stores in-frame clones only, minus some. The repertoire holds roughly 190,000 clones, roughly 80% seen once, with 1.7% in the top ten. The sample consisted of PBMCs. The receptors were gathered from a woman aged 18-35 years in good health and CMV-seronegative. The CDR3 runs from the conserved cysteine through the conserved F or W. The D gene is left open where the match is weak. The size field is filled for only some rows; it gives once, few, many or a size class.

>TRBV28|TRBJ2-7|NA|TRBD1
CASSLETGAPPYEQYF
TGTGCCAGCAGTTTAGAAACAGGGGCTCCTCCCTACGAGCAGTACTTC
>TRBV29-1|TRBJ1-1|NA|TRBD1
CSVEEGTGHTEAFF
TGCAGCGTTGAAGAAGGGACAGGGCACACTGAAGCTTTCTTT
>TRBV5-1|TRBJ2-2|few|TRBD1
CASSLEGQGGTGELFF
TGCGCCAGCAGCTTGGAGGGACAGGGTGGCACCGGGGAGCTGTTTTTT
>TRBV27|TRBJ1-1|NA|NA
CASRPGEGSEAFF
TGTGCCTCCCGTCCCGGGGAGGGTAGTGAAGCTTTCTTT
>TRBV28|TRBJ2-5|NA|TRBD1
CASGRGSPQETQYF
TGTGCCAGCGGCAGGGGGAGTCCCCAAGAGACCCAGTACTTC
>TRBV7-9|TRBJ2-1|NA|NA
CASSGGPGDNEQFF
TGTGCCAGCAGCGGCGGGCCCGGGGACAATGAGCAGTTCTTC
>TRBV19|TRBJ2-2|NA|NA
CASSTPAIGTGELFF
TGTGCCAGTAGTACGCCAGCGATCGGCACCGGGGAGCTGTTTTTT
>TRBV28|TRBJ2-7|NA|TRBD2
CASSFPTTSGSSYEQYF
TGTGCCAGCAGTTTTCCGACGACTAGCGGGAGCTCCTACGAGCAGTACTTC
>TRBV4-3|TRBJ2-7|few|TRBD2
CASSQWTSDYEQYF
TGCGCCAGCAGCCAGTGGACTAGCGACTACGAGCAGTACTTC
>TRBV28|TRBJ2-5|few|TRBD1
CATRDRRTQETQYF
TGTGCCACCCGGGACAGGCGAACCCAAGAGACCCAGTACTTC
>TRBV7-2|TRBJ1-3|NA|NA
CASSLGPSSGNTIYF
TGTGCCAGCAGCTTAGGCCCTAGCTCTGGAAACACCATATATTTT
>TRBV19|TRBJ2-3|NA|TRBD2
CASRPLAGVDTQYF
TGTGCCAGTCGCCCGTTAGCGGGAGTAGATACGCAGTATTTT
>TRBV27|TRBJ2-3|NA|TRBD1
CASSPWDRDPDTQYF
TGTGCCAGCAGTCCCTGGGACAGGGATCCAGATACGCAGTATTTT
>TRBV7-9|TRBJ2-4|NA|NA
CASSFSTPDLAKNIQYF
TGTGCCAGCAGCTTCTCCACACCAGATTTAGCCAAAAACATTCAGTACTTC
>TRBV2|TRBJ2-7|NA|NA
CASSVWGHPTPYEQYF
TGTGCCAGCAGTGTATGGGGACACCCTACTCCCTACGAGCAGTACTTC
>TRBV28|TRBJ1-3|NA|TRBD1
CASNTGDPSGNTIYF
TGTGCCAGCAATACAGGGGACCCCTCTGGAAACACCATATATTTT
>TRBV2|TRBJ1-5|NA|NA
CASKEGRDNQPQHF
TGTGCCAGCAAGGAGGGCAGGGACAATCAGCCCCAGCATTTT
>TRBV5-4|TRBJ2-4|NA|NA
CASSQTGAKNIQYF
TGTGCCAGCAGCCAAACAGGGGCCAAAAACATTCAGTACTTC
>TRBV9|TRBJ2-5|NA|NA
CASSVGDGWAQETQYF
TGTGCCAGCAGCGTAGGAGATGGTTGGGCACAAGAGACCCAGTACTTC
>TRBV28|TRBJ2-5|NA|NA
CASSKRLRGDQETQYF
TGTGCCAGCAGCAAGAGACTCAGGGGGGACCAAGAGACCCAGTACTTC
>TRBV11-3|TRBJ2-3|NA|NA
CASSSPEGADADTQYF
TGTGCCAGCAGCTCCCCCGAGGGAGCCGATGCAGATACGCAGTATTTT
>TRBV28|TRBJ1-3|once|TRBD1
CASSFLGGRGGNTIYF
TGTGCCAGCAGTTTCCTAGGGGGCAGGGGTGGAAACACCATATATTTT
>TRBV5-1|TRBJ2-3|NA|TRBD1
CASSLAWTGLSADTQYF
TGCGCCAGCAGCTTGGCCTGGACAGGGTTGAGTGCAGATACGCAGTATTTT
>TRBV7-7|TRBJ2-3|NA|TRBD1
CASSPGTGVDTQYF
TGTGCCAGCAGCCCCGGGACAGGGGTTGATACGCAGTATTTT
>TRBV6-5|TRBJ1-1|NA|TRBD1
CASSFDRTGTPTEAFF
TGTGCCAGCAGTTTTGATCGGACAGGTACCCCCACTGAAGCTTTCTTT
>TRBV11-2|TRBJ2-3|once|NA
CASSSRLFVQGLSTDTQYF
TGTGCCAGCAGCTCCCGCCTCTTCGTGCAGGGCCTCAGCACAGATACGCAGTATTTT
>TRBV30|TRBJ2-3|NA|TRBD2
CALGGGGASTDTQYF
TGTGCCCTGGGGGGGGGTGGGGCATCGACAGATACGCAGTATTTT
>TRBV6-1|TRBJ1-2|NA|TRBD1
CASSKTGVGYGYTF
TGTGCCAGCAGTAAAACAGGGGTCGGCTATGGCTACACCTTC
>TRBV28|TRBJ2-5|few|NA
CASSNSGGRETQYF
TGTGCCAGCAGTAATTCAGGGGGGAGAGAGACCCAGTACTTC
>TRBV5-1|TRBJ2-7|NA|NA
CASTPTLNRDEQYF
TGCGCCAGCACACCCACCCTAAACAGGGACGAGCAGTACTTC
>TRBV10-3|TRBJ1-1|NA|NA
CAISGNRNTEAFF
TGTGCCATTAGTGGTAACAGGAACACTGAAGCTTTCTTT
>TRBV10-3|TRBJ1-1|few|NA
CAISLGGNTEAFF
TGTGCCATCAGTCTCGGGGGGAACACTGAAGCTTTCTTT
>TRBV27|TRBJ1-1|NA|NA
CASTDHRTHMNTEAFF
TGTGCCAGCACGGACCATCGGACTCATATGAACACTGAAGCTTTCTTT
>TRBV28|TRBJ2-1|NA|TRBD2
CASSSPTSRPNNEQFF
TGTGCCAGCAGCTCCCCGACTAGCAGGCCGAACAATGAGCAGTTCTTC
>TRBV29-1|TRBJ1-4|few|NA
CSVPDSFNEKLFF
TGCAGCGTCCCCGACAGTTTTAATGAAAAACTGTTTTTT
>TRBV19|TRBJ2-3|NA|NA
CASSIRAGPDTQYF
TGTGCCAGTAGTATTCGGGCAGGGCCAGATACGCAGTATTTT
>TRBV9|TRBJ1-2|NA|TRBD1
CASSVDRGARYGYTF
TGTGCCAGCAGCGTCGACAGGGGGGCTAGGTATGGCTACACCTTC
>TRBV7-2|TRBJ2-1|NA|NA
CASSLAGRVDEQFF
TGTGCCAGCAGCTTAGCCGGGCGGGTGGATGAGCAGTTCTTC
>TRBV6-5|TRBJ2-5|NA|NA
CASRNRSWQETQYF
TGTGCCAGCCGAAACAGGAGTTGGCAAGAGACCCAGTACTTC
>TRBV11-3|TRBJ2-7|NA|NA
CASSTSRGATYEQYF
TGTGCCAGCAGCACCTCCAGGGGCGCGACCTACGAGCAGTACTTC
>TRBV10-2|TRBJ2-3|NA|TRBD1
CASTDRDRAFADTQYF
TGCGCCAGCACTGACCGGGACAGGGCCTTCGCAGATACGCAGTATTTT
>TRBV19|TRBJ2-1|once|TRBD2
CASSTLAGVTEQFF
TGTGCCAGTAGTACACTAGCGGGAGTAACTGAGCAGTTCTTC
>TRBV5-1|TRBJ1-1|NA|NA
CASSLGGNTEAFF
TGCGCCAGCAGCTTGGGGGGCAACACTGAAGCTTTCTTT
>TRBV9|TRBJ2-4|NA|NA
CASSAGEGLGNIQYF
TGTGCCAGCAGCGCCGGGGAAGGGTTAGGTAACATTCAGTACTTC
>TRBV4-3|TRBJ2-2|NA|NA
CASSQEELNAGSNTGELFF
TGCGCCAGCAGCCAAGAGGAGTTGAATGCGGGATCGAACACCGGGGAGCTGTTTTTT
>TRBV19|TRBJ1-2|NA|NA
CASSIESNYGYTF
TGTGCCAGTAGTATAGAGAGCAACTATGGCTACACCTTC
>TRBV5-6|TRBJ2-5|once|NA
CASSHQLQGGKTQYF
TGTGCCAGCAGTCACCAATTACAGGGTGGAAAGACCCAGTACTTC
>TRBV7-9|TRBJ2-6|NA|TRBD1
CASTTGAGANVLTF
TGTGCCAGCACTACAGGGGCCGGGGCCAACGTCCTGACTTTC
>TRBV2|TRBJ2-3|NA|NA
CASTRAETSTDTQYF
TGTGCCAGCACGCGAGCGGAGACGAGCACAGATACGCAGTATTTT
>TRBV9|TRBJ2-2|NA|NA
CASSVAIPGAGTGELFF
TGTGCCAGCAGCGTAGCCATCCCGGGAGCGGGCACCGGGGAGCTGTTTTTT
>TRBV4-3|TRBJ1-4|NA|NA
CASSQVGLEKLFF
TGCGCCAGCAGCCAAGTCGGTCTTGAAAAACTGTTTTTT
>TRBV11-2|TRBJ2-1|NA|TRBD1
CASSPFSRDRKAEQFF
TGTGCCAGCAGCCCCTTCTCGCGGGACAGGAAAGCTGAGCAGTTCTTC